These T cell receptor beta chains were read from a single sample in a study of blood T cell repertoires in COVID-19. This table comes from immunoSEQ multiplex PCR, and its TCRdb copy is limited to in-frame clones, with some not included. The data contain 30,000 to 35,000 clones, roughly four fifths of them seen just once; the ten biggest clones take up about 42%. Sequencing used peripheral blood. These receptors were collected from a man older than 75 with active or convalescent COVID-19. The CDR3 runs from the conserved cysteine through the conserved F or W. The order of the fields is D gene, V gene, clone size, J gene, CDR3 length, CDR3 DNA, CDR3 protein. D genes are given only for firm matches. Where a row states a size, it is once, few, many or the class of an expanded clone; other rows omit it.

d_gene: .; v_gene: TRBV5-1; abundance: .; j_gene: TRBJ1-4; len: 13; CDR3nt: TGCGCCAGCAGTCCCACAGAGTATGAAAAACTGTTTTTT; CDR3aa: CASSPTEYEKLFF
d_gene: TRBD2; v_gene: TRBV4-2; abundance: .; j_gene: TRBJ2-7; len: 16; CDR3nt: TGTGCCAGCAGCCACGGGACTTCTAGCGGGACCTACGAGCAGTACTTC; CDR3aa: CASSHGTSSGTYEQYF
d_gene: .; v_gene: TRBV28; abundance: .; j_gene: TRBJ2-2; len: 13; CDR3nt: TGTGCCAGCAGTTGGAGAAACACCGGGGAGCTGTTTTTT; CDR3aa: CASSWRNTGELFF
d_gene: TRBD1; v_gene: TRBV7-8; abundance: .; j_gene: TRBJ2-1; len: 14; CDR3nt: TGTGCCAGCAGCCTCCGGGACAGCAACAATGAGCAGTTCTTC; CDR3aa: CASSLRDSNNEQFF
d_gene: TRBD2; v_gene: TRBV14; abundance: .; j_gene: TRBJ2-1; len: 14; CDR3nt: TGTGCCAGCAGCTTCCGGGACTACTACAATGAGCAGTTCTTC; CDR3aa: CASSFRDYYNEQFF
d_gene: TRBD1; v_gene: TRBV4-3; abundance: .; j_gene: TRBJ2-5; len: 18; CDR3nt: TGCGCCAGCAGCCAGATGCGGGGACAGGGGAATTACCAAGAGACCCAGTACTTC; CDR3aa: CASSQMRGQGNYQETQYF
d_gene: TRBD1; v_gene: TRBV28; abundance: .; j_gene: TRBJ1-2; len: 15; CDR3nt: TGTGCCAGCAGTTCACCCACGAGACAGGGTACGAGCTACACCTTC; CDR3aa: CASSSPTRQGTSYTF
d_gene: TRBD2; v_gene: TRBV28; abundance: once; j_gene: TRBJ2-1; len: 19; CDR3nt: TGTGCCACTCGGGGGGCCAGCCGAGCCCGGACTAGCAACTACAATGAGCAGTTCTTC; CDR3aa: CATRGASRARTSNYNEQFF
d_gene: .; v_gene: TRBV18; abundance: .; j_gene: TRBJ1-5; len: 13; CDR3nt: TGTGCCAGCTCTCCAGGGGCAGATCAGCCCCAGCATTTT; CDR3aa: CASSPGADQPQHF
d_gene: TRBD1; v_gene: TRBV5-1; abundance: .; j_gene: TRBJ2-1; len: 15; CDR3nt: TGCGCCAGCAGCTCCCCTGGGACAGATTACAATGAGCAGTTCTTC; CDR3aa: CASSSPGTDYNEQFF
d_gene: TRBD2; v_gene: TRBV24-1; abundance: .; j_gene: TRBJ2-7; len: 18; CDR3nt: TGTGCCACCAGTGATTTACCGGGACTAGCGGGAGTTGGGCACGAGCAGTACTTC; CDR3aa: CATSDLPGLAGVGHEQYF
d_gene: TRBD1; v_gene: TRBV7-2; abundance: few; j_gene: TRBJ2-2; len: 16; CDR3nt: TGTGCCAGCAGCCCCCGGGACAGGGGCGACACCGGGGAGCTGTTTTTT; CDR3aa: CASSPRDRGDTGELFF
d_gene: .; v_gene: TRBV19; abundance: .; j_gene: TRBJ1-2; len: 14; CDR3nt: TGTGCCAGTAGTATACAGGGACTTGCCTATGGCTACACCTTC; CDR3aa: CASSIQGLAYGYTF
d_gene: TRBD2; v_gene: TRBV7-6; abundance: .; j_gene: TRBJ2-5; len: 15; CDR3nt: TGTGCCAGCAGCAGGTCTAGCGGGAGTTTAGAGACCCAGTACTTC; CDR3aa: CASSRSSGSLETQYF
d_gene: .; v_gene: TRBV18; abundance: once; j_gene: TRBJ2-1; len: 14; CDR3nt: TGTGCCAGCTCACCACAATATCGAGACAATGAGCAGTTCTTC; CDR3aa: CASSPQYRDNEQFF